These T cell receptor beta chains were read from a single sample in a study of OX40 agonist ivuxolimab in advanced cancers. Assay used: immunoSEQ multiplex PCR; TCRdb lists only in-frame clones, some missing. This sample has 55,000 to 85,000 clones, with 70% to 90% found just once. This specimen consisted of CD4+ or CD8+ T cells sorted from blood, obtained in a trial of the OX40 agonist ivuxolimab. These receptors were taken from an adult with an advanced solid tumor such as melanoma, head and neck, liver or kidney cancer. CDR3s include the opening cysteine and the closing phenylalanine or tryptophan. A D gene is named only where the DNA matches it firmly. Clone size is stated in some rows and not others, as once, few, many or a class when expanded.

clone_size,v_call,d_call,j_call,cdr3_aa,cdr3_nt
-,TRBV6-5,-,TRBJ1-1,CASSKWGTEAFF,TGTGCCAGCAGTAAGTGGGGTACCGAAGCTTTCTTT
-,TRBV6-5,TRBD1,TRBJ1-1,CASSPTGVEATEAFF,TGTGCCAGCAGCCCAACAGGGGTTGAGGCCACTGAAGCTTTCTTT
-,TRBV5-1,-,TRBJ2-1,CASSFSEHNEQFF,TGCGCCAGCAGCTTCAGCGAGCACAATGAGCAGTTCTTC
-,TRBV5-1,TRBD1,TRBJ2-7,CASSLAPTGGDSYEQYF,TGCGCCAGCAGCTTGGCCCCGACAGGGGGCGACTCCTACGAGCAGTACTTC
-,TRBV4-3,-,TRBJ2-2,CASSQEDGANTGELFF,TGCGCCAGCAGCCAAGAAGACGGGGCAAACACCGGGGAGCTGTTTTTT
-,TRBV19,-,TRBJ2-2,CASSGQGPGELFF,TGTGCCAGTAGTGGGCAGGGCCCGGGGGAGCTGTTTTTT
-,TRBV7-9,-,TRBJ2-1,CASSLGMGLTFSSYNEQFF,TGTGCCAGCAGCTTAGGTATGGGACTGACTTTTAGCTCCTACAATGAGCAGTTCTTC
few,TRBV19,-,TRBJ1-1,CASSTDSRVNTEAFF,TGTGCCAGTAGTACGGACAGCAGGGTTAACACTGAAGCTTTCTTT
few,TRBV9,-,TRBJ2-7,CASSSRGDTGYEQYF,TGTGCCAGCAGCTCAAGGGGAGACACAGGCTACGAGCAGTACTTC
-,TRBV6-5,TRBD1,TRBJ2-5,CASSYSGGTGAETQYF,TGTGCCAGCAGTTACTCGGGGGGGACAGGGGCGGAGACCCAGTACTTC
-,TRBV30,-,TRBJ1-2,CAWSARVRGDYGYTF,TGTGCCTGGAGTGCCAGGGTTCGCGGAGACTATGGCTACACCTTC
-,TRBV7-7,-,TRBJ2-5,CASSLNSGPQETQYF,TGTGCCAGCAGCTTAAATAGCGGACCACAAGAGACCCAGTACTTC
-,TRBV5-1,-,TRBJ1-2,CASSLRRSYTF,TGTGCCAGCAGCTTAAGAAGAAGCTACACCTTC
-,TRBV4-1,TRBD2,TRBJ2-1,CASSRLLADSYNEQFF,TGCGCCAGCAGCAGATTACTAGCGGATTCCTACAATGAGCAGTTCTTC
-,TRBV7-2,-,TRBJ2-5,CASSLGRETQYF,TGTGCCAGCAGCCTGGGGCGGGAGACCCAGTACTTC
-,TRBV7-9,-,TRBJ1-3,CASSSGTSDSGNTIYF,TGTGCCAGCAGCTCCGGGACTTCCGACTCTGGAAACACCATATATTTT
few,TRBV5-8,-,TRBJ1-5,CASSPAVQGDQNQPQHF,TGTGCCAGCAGCCCGGCGGTCCAAGGGGATCAGAATCAGCCCCAGCATTTT
-,TRBV7-2,-,TRBJ1-6,CASSTGQLTLYSPLHF,TGTGCCAGCAGCACGGGACAACTTACCTTATATTCACCCCTCCACTTT
-,TRBV15,-,TRBJ2-7,CATSREEHGPYEQYF,TGTGCCACCAGCAGAGAAGAACACGGTCCCTACGAGCAGTACTTC
-,TRBV29-1,TRBD2,TRBJ2-3,CSVDLKGLEADTQYF,TGCAGCGTTGATCTAAAAGGACTAGAAGCAGATACGCAGTATTTT
-,TRBV2,TRBD1,TRBJ2-7,CASSGQGVLYEQYF,TGTGCCAGCAGTGGACAGGGGGTACTCTACGAGCAGTACTTC
-,TRBV5-1,-,TRBJ2-7,CASTERVRLIVGYGYEQYF,TGCGCCAGCACTGAAAGGGTGCGGTTGATTGTCGGATACGGATACGAGCAGTACTTC
-,TRBV7-2,TRBD2,TRBJ2-3,CASGLADTQYF,TGTGCCAGCGGACTAGCAGATACGCAGTATTTT
-,TRBV15,TRBD2,TRBJ2-1,CATRAPSGYNEQFF,TGTGCCACCAGGGCGCCTAGCGGATACAATGAGCAGTTCTTC
few,TRBV7-8,TRBD2,TRBJ2-7,CASSPQWTSGASYEQYF,TGTGCCAGCAGCCCACAATGGACTAGCGGGGCCTCCTACGAGCAGTACTTC
-,TRBV11-2,-,TRBJ2-3,CASSLVDDTQYF,TGTGCCAGCAGTCTTGTGGACGATACGCAGTATTTT
-,TRBV5-4,-,TRBJ1-3,CASSLGGTGGNTIYF,TGTGCCAGCAGCTTGGGGGGCACGGGAGGAAACACCATATATTTT
few,TRBV29-1,-,TRBJ2-7,CSVDGPGYEQYF,TGCAGCGTTGATGGCCCGGGGTACGAGCAGTACTTC
-,TRBV6-1,-,TRBJ2-7,CASSEAAGNSIYEQYF,TGTGCCAGCAGTGAAGCGGCGGGAAATAGTATCTACGAGCAGTACTTC
few,TRBV9,TRBD1,TRBJ2-3,CASKRGPTTDTQYF,TGTGCCAGCAAGAGGGGGCCAACCACAGATACGCAGTATTTT
-,TRBV7-8,TRBD1,TRBJ1-5,CASSLLGPRGWNQPQHF,TGTGCCAGCAGCTTATTGGGCCCCAGGGGGTGGAATCAGCCCCAGCATTTT
-,TRBV27,-,TRBJ2-7,CASSYVSGSYEQYF,TGTGCCAGCAGTTATGTCAGCGGTTCCTACGAGCAGTACTTC
-,TRBV28,-,TRBJ2-5,CASSLSGVETQYF,TGTGCCAGCAGTTTATCAGGGGTTGAGACCCAGTACTTC
-,TRBV7-9,TRBD1,TRBJ2-7,CASSGQGYYEQYF,TGTGCCAGCAGCGGACAGGGGTACTACGAGCAGTACTTC
-,TRBV18,TRBD1,TRBJ2-5,CASSLRGRAETQYF,TGTGCCAGCTCACTCAGGGGGCGTGCAGAGACCCAGTACTTC
-,TRBV4-1,TRBD2,TRBJ2-3,CASSQADGGAGTDTQYF,TGCGCCAGCAGCCAAGCGGACGGGGGGGCTGGTACAGATACGCAGTATTTT
-,TRBV9,TRBD2,TRBJ2-1,CASSPRLASNEQFF,TGTGCCAGCAGCCCCCGACTAGCGTCCAATGAGCAGTTCTTC
-,TRBV18,-,TRBJ2-7,CASSMDSYEQYF,TGTGCCAGCTCAATGGACAGCTACGAGCAGTACTTC
once,TRBV7-2,TRBD1,TRBJ1-3,CASSYGTGGGNTIYF,TGTGCCAGCAGCTACGGGACAGGGGGAGGAAACACCATATATTTT
-,TRBV6-4,-,TRBJ1-6,CASSESSYNSPLHF,TGTGCCAGCAGTGAGAGCTCCTATAATTCACCCCTCCACTTT